The source of this T cell receptor beta chain is a study of T cell responses to AZD1222 COVID-19 vaccine. With regard to this clone: Antigen specificity is unknown.

Study findings and constraints: Baseline seropositives among AZD1222 recipients totaled only five to seven. Clonal diversity may have been underestimated, and the donors were mostly white British, with more females than males. Close to half of spike-specific TCRs reportedly recognize unmutated variant regions. The study found Spike-specific TCR breadth and depth rose after two AZD1222 doses.

The assay was immunoSEQ multiplex PCR, and TCRdb's table has in-frame clones only and misses some. In the table there are approximately 200,000 clones, 85% to 90% of which are singletons. In germline, CDR1 is SGHDT, CDR2 YYEEEE. The V gene end was trimmed by 4 bases and the J gene end by 0 bases; junction bases not matched to a gene: 10. The CDR3 consists of 18 residues. Sequencing used peripheral blood, obtained on day 0 of MenACWY control vaccination. The chain carries TRBV5-6 and TRBJ1-4; TRBD1 aligns across 9 bases. The origin of this receptor is an adult in good health. CDR3: CASSRFGTGLATNEKLFF. The DNA for the CDR3 is TGTGCCAGCAGCCGCTTCGGGACAGGGCTTGCAACTAATGAAAAACTGTTTTTT.